A single sample is the source of the 2 T cell receptor beta chains below, sequenced in a study of blood T cell repertoires in COVID-19. Sequencing was performed with immunoSEQ multiplex PCR; in TCRdb, only in-frame clones are kept and a portion is missing. The sample lists around 170,000 clones, less than 85% occurring once. The sample taken for sequencing was peripheral blood. These receptors all stem from a woman of 80 years or more with acute or convalescent COVID-19.

J is TRBJ1-5 and V is TRBV27; D gene uncertain. CDR3 length: 18 residues. Germline V gene lookup returns CDR1 MNHEY and CDR2 SMNVEV (reference sequence). V was clipped by 0 bases and J by 0 bases, with 15 bases between them. For the CDR3, the DNA is TGTGCCAGCAGTTTATCGATCCCAGCACGGGGTAGCAATCAGCCCCAGCATTTT. It translates to CASSLSIPARGSNQPQHF.

The V gene is TRBV7-9, the J gene TRBJ1-2; the D is unclear. CDR3 length: 13 amino acids. Germline V gene lookup returns CDR1 SEHNR and CDR2 FQNEAQ (reference sequence). V was pared by 5 bases and J by 8 bases, with 15 bases between. CDR3 coding DNA: TGTGCCAGCAGCCTTACACGGACGGGGGGCTACACCTTC. Translation gives CASSLTRTGGYTF.